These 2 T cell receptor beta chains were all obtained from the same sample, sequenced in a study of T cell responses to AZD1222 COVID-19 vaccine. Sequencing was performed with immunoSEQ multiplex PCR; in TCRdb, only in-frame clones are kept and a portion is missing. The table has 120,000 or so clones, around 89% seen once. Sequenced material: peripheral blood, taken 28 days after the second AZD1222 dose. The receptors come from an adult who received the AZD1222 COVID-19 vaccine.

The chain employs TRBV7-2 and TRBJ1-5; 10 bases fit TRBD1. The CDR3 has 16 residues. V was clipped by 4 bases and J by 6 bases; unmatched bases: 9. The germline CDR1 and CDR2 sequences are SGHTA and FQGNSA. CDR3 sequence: CASSSTGGERSQPQHF. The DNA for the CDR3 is TGTGCCAGCAGCTCGACAGGGGGCGAACGAAGTCAGCCCCAGCATTTT.

Written as DNA, the CDR3 is TGTGCCAGCTCACCGAATAAAGGACAGGCCTCTTCATATTTT. Its protein is CASSPNKGQASSYF. The chain uses TRBV18 and TRBJ1-3; 7 positions match TRBD1. V shed 3 bases and J 15 bases; nucleotides not matched to a gene: 14. Germline values: CDR1 KGHSH, CDR2 LQKENI. The CDR3 is made up of 14 amino acids.